Ten or more counts support the clone carrying this TCR beta chain. The entry originates in a study of T-cell memory formation after mild COVID-19. CDR3 length: 14 amino acids. Trimming at V came to 2 bases and at J to 4 bases, leaving 0 bases not matched to a gene. CDR1 SGDLS and CDR2 YYNGEE come from the germline V gene. A single record per CDR3 protein comes from TCRdb applying MiXCR to the 5' RACE reads. Found here are roughly 89,000 distinct CDR3 sequences, about an eighth of them singletons; the top ten hold roughly a quarter. The V gene is TRBV9, the J gene TRBJ2-1, with 10 bases aligning to TRBD2. Sequencing was done on a sample of PBMCs or a T cell subset sorted from them (not recorded which). The receptor comes from an adult woman who had mild COVID-19 (a few samples of this study predate the infection). Cell type and time point are not known. CDR3 region: CASSVGLAYNEQFF. The CDR3 DNA reads TGTGCCAGCAGCGTGGGACTAGCGTACAATGAGCAGTTCTTC.